This note documents a single TCR beta chain sequence. PCRs each included synthetic TCR analog templates spiked in. TCRdb's table, derived via immunoSEQ multiplex PCR, lists solely in-frame clones and lacks some. The repertoire includes 70,000 to 75,000 clones, 85% to 90% of them detected once, and 3.5% to 5% sits in the top ten. This entry comes from a study of PD-L1 blockade in urothelial cancer. Study context: Patients with male sex and bladder-origin urothelial cancer accounted for about 85% of the 29 enrolled. Treatment start was followed by blood analysis at 3 weeks (second dose) and again at 6 weeks.

Time point reported: pretreatment peripheral blood. Individual patients had between 1 and 8 samples, taken pretreatment and on-treatment. V shed 0 bases and J 5 bases; nucleotides not matched to a gene: 0. In germline, CDR1 is GTSNPN, CDR2 SVGIG (reference sequence). The CDR3 is 13 residues long. The specimen was PBMCs, collected around atezolizumab (anti-PD-L1) treatment. This receptor was obtained from a man in his sixties or seventies with urothelial cancer. This chain uses TRBV30 with TRBJ1-5, with 8 bases identical to TRBD1. CDR3 nucleotides: TGTGCCTGGAGTGTACAGGGGGATCAGCCCCAGCATTTT. Translation gives CAWSVQGDQPQHF.